The 25 T cell receptor beta chains given below trace back to one sample, sequenced in a study of blood T cell repertoires in COVID-19. Sequenced by immunoSEQ multiplex PCR; TCRdb stores in-frame clones only, minus some. The sample lists about 230,000 clones, under 90% occurring once. The source material was PBMCs or T cells enriched from blood (not recorded which). All receptors derive from a man aged 60-69 years who had recovered from COVID-19.

The CDR3 spells CASSSNGQGGGYTF. CDR3 DNA: TGTGCCAGCTCATCTAACGGACAGGGGGGTGGCTACACCTTC. J is TRBJ1-2 and V is TRBV18, with 10 bases that match TRBD1. The CDR3 has 14 residues. Looked up from germline, CDR1 is KGHSH and CDR2 is LQKENI. After removal of 5 bases from V and 7 bases from J, the junction contained 7 bases not matched to a gene.

This chain links TRBV19 with TRBJ1-5; D unresolved. The germline V gene has CDR1 LNHDA and CDR2 SQIVND (reference sequence). Trimming cost V 1 base and J 4 bases, with 11 bases left between them. The CDR3 has 15 residues. CDR3 nucleotides: TGTGCCAGTAGTATAGGGGCAGAGCAAAATCAGCCCCAGCATTTT. Its protein product is CASSIGAEQNQPQHF.

The gene calls are TRBV6-6 and TRBJ1-2; 8 positions match TRBD1. The length of the CDR3 is 12 residues. Per the germline V gene, CDR1 is MNHNY and CDR2 is SVGAGI (reference sequence). Trimming took 4 bases from V and 9 from J; bases not matched to a gene: 4. The chain's CDR3 is CASSSQGASYTF. CDR3 in DNA: TGTGCCAGCAGTTCCCAGGGGGCTAGCTACACCTTC.

V usage is TRBV11-3 and J usage is TRBJ2-3; TRBD2 might be the D (5 bases). The CDR3 has 15 residues. Germline CDR1 reads SGHNT; CDR2 reads YENEEA. Trimming shortened V by 3 bases and J by 2 bases, and 12 bases separated the two germline ends. The CDR3 nucleotides are TGTGCCAGCAGCTTGGGAGAACACTACACAGATACGCAGTATTTT. It codes for CASSLGEHYTDTQYF. Full variable domain (missing parts from reference TRBV11-3 and TRBJ2-3): EAGVVQSPRYKIIEKKQPVAFWCNPISGHNTLYWYLQNLGQGPELLIRYENEEAVDDSQLPKDRFSAERLKGVDSTLKIQPAELGDSAVYLCASSLGEHYTDTQYFGPGTRLTVL.

This clone showed up just once. V usage is TRBV10-1 and J usage is TRBJ2-1; 11 nucleotides line up with TRBD2. The CDR3 is made up of 20 amino acids. Looked up from germline, CDR1 is WNHNN and CDR2 is SYGVQD (reference sequence). The J segment lost 2 bases and the V segment lost 0 bases, leaving 12 bases of the junction unmatched. The CDR3 DNA is TGCGCCAGCAGTGAGTCGATTTCTAGCGGGGGGCCCTTAGCCTACAATGAGCAGTTCTTC. It specifies CASSESISSGGPLAYNEQFF.

This rearrangement joins TRBV19 to TRBJ2-7; 8 positions match TRBD1. J lost 4 bases, V lost 4 bases, and 6 bases had no gene match. Germline V gives CDR1 LNHDA, CDR2 SQIVND (reference sequence). This CDR3 contains 14 residues. CDR3 region: CASSRTGTGYEQYF. CDR3 sequence (DNA): TGTGCCAGTAGTAGAACCGGGACAGGATACGAGCAGTACTTC.

This sequence joins TRBV5-1 and TRBJ1-3, with a possible D match to TRBD1 (6 bases). CDR3 length: 15 residues. The V and J ends lost 4 bases and 0 bases respectively, with 11 bases between them. Germline CDR1 SGHRS, CDR2 YFSETQ. The CDR3 loop reads CASSAGTNSGNTIYF. The CDR3, as DNA: TGCGCCAGCAGCGCCGGGACAAACTCTGGAAACACCATATATTTT.

V gene TRBV7-9 combines with J gene TRBJ2-7; D is perhaps TRBD1 (5 bases). CDR3 size: 14 residues. CDR1 SEHNR and CDR2 FQNEAQ come from the germline V gene (reference sequence). V was trimmed by 5 bases and J by 1 base, leaving 12 bases between them. In nucleotides, the CDR3 is TGTGCCAGCAGCCCTACAGGTCTTTCCTACGAGCAGTACTTC. Protein product: CASSPTGLSYEQYF.

The CDR3 coding sequence is TGTGCCAGCAGCCTGTCAGGGGGCCAGTATGAAAAACTGTTTTTT. Residues: CASSLSGGQYEKLFF. J is TRBJ1-4 and V is TRBV7-3; TRBD1 matches 8 bases. Trimming removed 5 bases from V and 6 bases from J; junction bases left unmatched: 8. CDR3 length equals 15 residues. CDR1 is SGHTA and CDR2 is FQGTGA in the germline V gene.

V gene TRBV3-1 (or the pseudogene TRBV3-2) combines with J gene TRBJ2-1, with TRBD2 matching over 15 bases. Germline-derived CDR1 and CDR2 are LGHDT and YNNKEL (reference sequence). The J segment lost 2 bases and the V segment lost 8 bases, leaving 1 base of the junction unmatched. The CDR3 extends over 15 amino acids. For the CDR3, the DNA is TGTGCCAGCCGGACTAGCGGGGGGGCCTACAATGAGCAGTTCTTC. Translating gives CASRTSGGAYNEQFF.

This clone was detected only a few times. The chain links TRBV4-1 to TRBJ2-1; 14 positions agree with TRBD2. The germline V gene has CDR1 MGHRA and CDR2 YSYEKL. Unmatched junction bases numbered 4, after V lost 5 bases and J lost 7 bases. CDR3 length: 15 amino acids. The CDR3 is CASSLGLAGENEQFF. The CDR3 DNA is TGCGCCAGCAGCTTGGGACTAGCGGGGGAGAATGAGCAGTTCTTC.

The chain couples TRBV4-3 to TRBJ2-3; tentative D call: TRBD1 (6 bases). This CDR3 has 14 amino acids. V lost 4 bases and J lost 6, with 14 bases in between. The V gene's germline CDR1 is LGHNA and CDR2 YSLEER. The CDR3 DNA reads TGCGCCAGCAGCCTCTCAGGGACAATGGATACGCAGTATTTT. Translated, it gives CASSLSGTMDTQYF.

The chain has TRBV2 and TRBJ1-6; D might be TRBD1 (5 bases). CDR1 SNHLY and CDR2 FYNNEI come from the germline V gene. The CDR3 consists of 14 residues. Trimming took off 7 bases at V and 7 bases at J, with 14 bases between the two ends. The CDR3 sequence is CASTGRTGNSPLHF. For the CDR3, the DNA is TGTGCCAGCACCGGACGAACAGGAAATTCACCCCTCCACTTT.

The chain couples TRBV11-2 to TRBJ1-1; the D is unclear. Germline CDR1 SGHAT, CDR2 FQNNGV. V lost 5 bases to trimming and J lost 1 base, with 11 bases between them. The CDR3 extends over 14 amino acids. DNA of the CDR3: TGTGCCAGCAGCCCCCAATCCAGGAACACTGAAGCTTTCTTT. Translated: CASSPQSRNTEAFF.

DNA for the CDR3: TGTGCCAGCAGCATACTACAGGGGGCAAGCCGGAACACCGGGGAGCTGTTTTTT. Translating gives CASSILQGASRNTGELFF. The chain links TRBV21-1 to TRBJ2-2; no DNA check was done on the table's D call, TRBD1. TRBV21-1 corresponds to a pseudogene. The CDR3 runs to 18 residues.

This clone was counted a single time. The sample holds other DNA sequences that translate to the same CDR3. The rearrangement joins TRBV9 to TRBJ2-5, with a possible D match to TRBD2 (5 bases). The V gene's germline CDR1 is SGDLS and CDR2 YYNGEE. This CDR3 comprises 13 residues. Trimming left V 0 bases short and J 2 bases short, with 5 bases between. The CDR3 coding sequence is TGTGCCAGCAGCGTAGGAGGGCAAGAGACCCAGTACTTC. It codes for CASSVGGQETQYF. Filled out from reference TRBV9 and TRBJ2-5, the complete variable domain reads DSGVTQTPKHLITATGQRVTLRCSPRSGDLSVYWYQQSLDQGLQFLIQYYNGEERAKGNILERFSAQQFPDLHSELNLSSLELGDSALYFCASSVGGQETQYFGPGTRLLVL.

The genes are TRBV30 and TRBJ1-4, with 9 bases matching TRBD1. The CDR3 length is 16 residues. Germline lookup yields CDR1 GTSNPN and CDR2 SVGIG (reference sequence). V shed 0 bases, J shed 8 bases, and the junction held 10 bases outside the gene matches. As DNA, the CDR3 is TGTGCCTGGAGTGTAACTGGGACAGGGATCGGCGAAAAACTGTTTTTT. It specifies CAWSVTGTGIGEKLFF.

This chain links TRBV11-2 with TRBJ1-2; D uncertain. Germline CDR1 reads SGHAT; CDR2 reads FQNNGV. The CDR3 length is 13 residues. The ends were cut back, 5 bases at V and 7 bases at J, with 14 bases in the middle. CDR3 sequence reads: CASSHPTGAGYTF. The CDR3 DNA sequence: TGTGCCAGCAGCCACCCGACGGGAGCTGGCTACACCTTC.

The rearrangement uses TRBV4-1 and TRBJ2-4; D unresolved. The CDR3 runs to 12 residues. Germline V lookup: CDR1 MGHRA, CDR2 YSYEKL. V lost 0 bases and J lost 10, with 7 bases in between. CDR3 DNA sequence: TGCGCCAGCAGCCAAGATACAATTATTCAGTACTTC. Protein product: CASSQDTIIQYF.

CDR3 sequence: CASSHQGQGWDEKLFF. The CDR3 coding sequence is TGCGCCAGCAGCCATCAAGGACAGGGGTGGGATGAAAAACTGTTTTTT. The rearrangement joins TRBV4-1 to TRBJ1-4, with 9 bases identical to TRBD1. Germline values: CDR1 MGHRA, CDR2 YSYEKL. CDR3 size: 16 residues. Trimming removed 3 bases from V and 6 bases from J; junction bases left unmatched: 8.

This chain uses TRBV6-2 or TRBV6-3 with TRBJ2-2; a possible D gene is TRBD1 (6 bases). V was clipped by 0 bases and J by 5 bases, with 7 bases between them. Per germline, CDR1 MNHEY and CDR2 SVGEGT. This CDR3 is built from 14 residues. The CDR3: CASSYSGGTGELFF. In DNA, the CDR3 is TGTGCCAGCAGTTACTCAGGGGGAACCGGGGAGCTGTTTTTT.

This clone was seen ten or more times. The chain couples TRBV5-1 to TRBJ1-2; TRBD1 might be the D (6 bases). Germline CDR1 SGHRS, CDR2 YFSETQ. V was clipped by 2 bases and J by 0 bases, with 11 bases between them. The CDR3 contains 15 residues. The CDR3 DNA is TGCGCCAGCAGCTTTGGGACAAGAGCTAACTATGGCTACACCTTC. This codes for CASSFGTRANYGYTF.

The genes are TRBV24-1 and TRBJ2-1; 10 bases are a match to TRBD1. The CDR3 extends over 17 amino acids. With V trimmed by 5 bases and J by 6 bases, 12 bases remained unmatched. CDR1 and CDR2 from the germline V gene are KGHDR and SFDVKD. Here the CDR3 reads CATSGTLGTGARNEQFF. The CDR3 DNA reads TGTGCCACCAGTGGTACGTTGGGGACAGGGGCCCGCAATGAGCAGTTCTTC.

V and J are TRBV19 and TRBJ1-5; the match to TRBD1 covers 11 bases. Looked up from germline, CDR1 is LNHDA and CDR2 is SQIVND (reference sequence). This CDR3 has 15 amino acids. The V segment lost 3 bases and the J segment 4 bases; nucleotides outside the gene matches: 2. The CDR3 DNA is TGTGCCAGTAGTATGGACAGGGGGCGAAATCAGCCCCAGCATTTT. This sequence encodes CASSMDRGRNQPQHF.

This clone was detected only a few times. V is TRBV2 and J is TRBJ2-5, with TRBD1 identical over 10 bases. The germline gives CDR1 SNHLY, CDR2 FYNNEI. Trimming took 7 bases from V and 5 from J; bases not matched to a gene: 10. This CDR3 spans 15 amino acids. CDR3 DNA sequence: TGTGCCAGCACCGAACAGACAGGGGGCTTGGAGACCCAGTACTTC. Translation gives CASTEQTGGLETQYF. The whole variable domain, remainder taken from reference TRBV2 and TRBJ2-5, is EPEVTQTPSHQVTQMGQEVILRCVPISNHLYFYWYRQILGQKVEFLVSFYNNEISEKSEIFDDQFSVERPDGSNFTLKIRSTKLEDSAMYFCASTEQTGGLETQYFGPGTRLLVL.